This TCR beta chain derives from a study of T cell repertoires in cytomegalovirus infection. TCRdb used MiXCR to reprocess the reads, holding one entry per CDR3 protein. The profile covers fewer than 900,000 distinct CDR3 sequences, with 25% to 35% appearing a single time and around 13% taken by the ten largest. Comments on this clonotype: Its antigen is unknown.

CDR1 and CDR2 from the germline V gene are SNHLY and FYNNEI. V lost 3 bases, J lost 2 bases, and 14 bases lay in between. CDR3 length equals 15 residues. The receptor was isolated from a human donor in good health (CMV status not recorded). Some clones in this sample may be carry-over from other donors' samples. The specimen comprised cultured CD8+ T cells from PBMCs, sampled from culture after CMV antigen stimulation. The chain uses TRBV2 and TRBJ2-7; perhaps D is TRBD1 or TRBD2 (5 bases each). The CDR3 DNA follows: TGTGCCAGCAGTGATTGGGACGGCCCTACCTACGAGCAGTACTTC. Its protein product is CASSDWDGPTYEQYF.